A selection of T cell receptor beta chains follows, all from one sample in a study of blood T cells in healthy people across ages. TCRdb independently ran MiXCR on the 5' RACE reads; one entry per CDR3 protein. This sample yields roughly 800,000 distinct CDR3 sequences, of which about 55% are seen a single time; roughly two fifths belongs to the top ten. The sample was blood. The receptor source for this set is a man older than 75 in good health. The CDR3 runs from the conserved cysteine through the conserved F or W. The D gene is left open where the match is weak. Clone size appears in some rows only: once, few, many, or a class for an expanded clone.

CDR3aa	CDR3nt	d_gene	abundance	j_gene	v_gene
CASSRTGIAKNIQYF	TGCGCCAGCAGCCGCACAGGGATAGCCAAAAACATTCAGTACTTC	.	.	TRBJ2-4	TRBV4-1
CSAISGLAGGHRDAYF	TGCAGTGCTATCTCGGGACTAGCGGGGGGGCACAGAGACGCGTATTTT	TRBD2	once	TRBJ2-3	TRBV20-1
CASSFSSEPYNEQFF	TGCGCCAGCAGCTTCTCTAGCGAACCCTACAATGAGCAGTTCTTC	.	.	TRBJ2-1	TRBV5-1
CASSPPLSGSNHEQYF	TGTGCCAGCAGCCCCCCGCTGAGCGGGAGTAACCACGAGCAGTACTTC	TRBD2	.	TRBJ2-7	TRBV7-3
CASSGGTRNEQFF	TGTGCCAGCAGCGGGGGGACACGAAATGAGCAGTTCTTC	.	.	TRBJ2-1	TRBV7-3
CSAGMETQYF	TGCAGTGCCGGGATGGAGACCCAGTACTTC	.	few	TRBJ2-5	TRBV20-1
CASSSGQGTETQYF	TGCGCCAGCAGCTCCGGACAGGGGACGGAGACCCAGTACTTC	TRBD1	.	TRBJ2-5	TRBV5-1
CASSLREPRSNEQFF	TGCGCCAGCAGCTTACGAGAACCCCGGTCTAATGAGCAGTTCTTC	.	.	TRBJ2-1	TRBV5-1
CASTRQGLSTDTQYF	TGTGCCAGCACCCGACAGGGACTAAGCACAGATACGCAGTATTTT	.	.	TRBJ2-3	TRBV6-2/TRBV6-3
CASSRTSGRADEQFF	TGTGCCAGCAGCAGGACTAGCGGGAGGGCCGATGAGCAGTTCTTC	TRBD2	.	TRBJ2-1	TRBV2
CASSDSRGTGLYEQYF	TGTGCCAGCAGTGATAGTCGTGGGACAGGACTCTACGAGCAGTACTTC	TRBD1	.	TRBJ2-7	TRBV27
CASSSTRGHGYTF	TGTGCCAGCAGCTCCACCAGGGGCCATGGCTACACCTTC	.	.	TRBJ1-2	TRBV12-3/TRBV12-4
CSVGLGQGAGYTF	TGCAGCGTTGGCCTCGGACAGGGGGCCGGCTACACCTTC	TRBD1	few	TRBJ1-2	TRBV29-1
CASRRTSGGNEQYF	TGTGCCAGCAGGAGGACTAGCGGGGGCAACGAGCAGTACTTC	TRBD2	.	TRBJ2-7	TRBV6-1
CASSDVSLEKLFF	TGTGCCAGCTCAGACGTTTCACTTGAAAAACTGTTTTTT	.	once	TRBJ1-4	TRBV18
CATSDLRDIQYF	TGTGCCACCAGTGATTTGAGGGACATTCAGTACTTC	.	few	TRBJ2-4	TRBV24-1
CATSGDRELDTQYF	TGTGCCACCAGTGGCGACAGGGAGTTGGATACGCAGTATTTT	TRBD1	once	TRBJ2-3	TRBV24-1
CASSLVGAYGNQPQHF	TGTGCCAGCAGCTTAGTCGGGGCTTATGGCAATCAGCCCCAGCATTTT	.	few	TRBJ1-5	TRBV11-3
CATSTRTSGGETQYF	TGTGCCACCAGCACTCGGACTAGCGGGGGGGAGACCCAGTACTTC	TRBD2	.	TRBJ2-5	TRBV15
CASSMRPPGEQYF	TGTGCCAGCAGTATGCGCCCCCCGGGGGAGCAGTACTTC	.	.	TRBJ2-5	TRBV27